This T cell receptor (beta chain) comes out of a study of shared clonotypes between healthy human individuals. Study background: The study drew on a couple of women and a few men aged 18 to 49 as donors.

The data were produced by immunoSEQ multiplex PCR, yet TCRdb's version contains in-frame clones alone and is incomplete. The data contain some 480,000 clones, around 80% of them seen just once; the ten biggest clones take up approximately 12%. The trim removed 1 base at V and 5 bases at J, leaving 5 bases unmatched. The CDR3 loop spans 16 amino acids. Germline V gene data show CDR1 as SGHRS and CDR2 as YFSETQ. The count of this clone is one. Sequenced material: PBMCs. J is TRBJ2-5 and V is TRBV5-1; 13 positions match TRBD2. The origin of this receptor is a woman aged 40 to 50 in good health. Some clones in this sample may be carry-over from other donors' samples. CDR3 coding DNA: TGCGCCAGCAGCTTGTCACTAGCGGGAGGGGTGGAGACCCAGTACTTC. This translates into CASSLSLAGGVETQYF.